The T cell receptor (beta chain) described here comes from a study of somatic mutations in cytotoxic T cells in rheumatoid arthritis. As for the study in general: The authors flow-sorted some V beta antibody-stained T-cell populations at nearly 100% purity, including V beta1+ cells that they sequenced for TCRB. Study observations and caveats: Clonality of CD8+ cells rose with age in rheumatoid arthritis patients but not healthy controls.

Clones were sequenced by immunoSEQ multiplex PCR, and TCRdb holds only the in-frame ones, with some missing. Found here are 15,000 or so clones, 60% to 85% of them singletons; the top ten hold 6% to 8.5%. V was trimmed by 5 bases and J by 1 base, leaving 7 bases between them. The CDR3 runs 13 residues. CDR1 SEHNR and CDR2 FQNEAQ come from the germline V gene (reference sequence). With regard to this clone: Its antigen is not identified.

The receptor was derived from an adult with rheumatoid arthritis. Input material: CD8+ T cells sorted from blood. V is TRBV7-9 and J is TRBJ2-3, with D maybe TRBD1 (6 bases). CDR3 region: CASSHRGTDTQYF. In DNA form, the CDR3 reads TGTGCCAGCAGCCACAGGGGCACAGATACGCAGTATTTT. The whole variable domain, remainder taken from reference TRBV7-9 and TRBJ2-3, is DTGVSQNPRHKITKRGQNVTFRCDPISEHNRLYWYRQTLGQGPEFLTYFQNEAQLEKSRLLSDRFSAERPKGSFSTLEIQRTEQGDSAMYLCASSHRGTDTQYFGPGTRLTVL.